This entry lists 21 T cell receptor beta chains sequenced from one sample in a study of blood T cell repertoires in COVID-19. Assay used: immunoSEQ multiplex PCR; TCRdb lists only in-frame clones, some missing. The sample consists of approximately 280,000 clones, over 75% of them appearing once. Sequences were obtained from peripheral blood. These receptors were obtained from a woman aged 25 to 39 with COVID-19, enrolled during active disease.

The J gene is TRBJ2-1, the V gene TRBV27; 8 nucleotides align to TRBD1. Trimming removed 2 bases from V and 0 bases from J; junction bases left unmatched: 0. This CDR3 contains 15 residues. Germline assignment: CDR1 MNHEY and CDR2 SMNVEV (reference sequence). CDR3 residues: CASSLTGGSYNEQFF. The CDR3 DNA reads TGTGCCAGCAGTTTAACAGGGGGCTCCTACAATGAGCAGTTCTTC.

The rearrangement links TRBV30 to TRBJ1-1; D is undetermined. Trimming removed 3 bases at V and 5 bases at J, with 7 bases between. There are 11 residues in the CDR3. CDR1 is GTSNPN and CDR2 is SVGIG in the germline V gene (reference sequence). Written as DNA, the CDR3 is TGTGCCTGGAGCCCACAAACTGAAGCTTTCTTT. This gives the protein CAWSPQTEAFF.

The chain joins TRBV3-1 (or the pseudogene TRBV3-2) to TRBJ2-2; 9 bases match TRBD1. The V and J ends lost 5 bases and 5 bases, in that order; junction bases with no gene match: 3. Germline assignment: CDR1 LGHDT and CDR2 YNNKEL (reference sequence). The CDR3 spans 14 residues. Written as DNA, the CDR3 is TGTGCCAGCAGCACGGACAGGGGAACCGGGGAGCTGTTTTTT. Translated: CASSTDRGTGELFF.

This clone was counted a few times. The CDR3 DNA is TGTGCCAGTAAAGAGACAGGGAGGAACACTGAAGCTTTCTTT. Protein sequence: CASKETGRNTEAFF. This chain connects TRBV19 to TRBJ1-1; 7 bases line up with TRBD1. Germline CDR1 and CDR2: LNHDA and SQIVND (reference sequence). V shed 7 bases, J shed 1 base, and the junction held 6 bases outside the gene matches. CDR3 length: 14 residues.

This clone was seen repeatedly, ten times or more. This rearrangement joins TRBV4-1 to TRBJ1-2; D not resolved. The CDR3 length is 16 residues. CDR1 and CDR2 (germline): MGHRA, YSYEKL. V was shortened by 0 bases and J by 4 bases, with 15 bases between the two germline ends. The CDR3 coding sequence is TGCGCCAGCAGCCAAGAAAGTCACACGGGGAGCTATGGCTACACCTTC. It translates to CASSQESHTGSYGYTF.

The chain is built from TRBV5-1 and TRBJ2-3, with a tentative D call TRBD2 (5 bases). This CDR3 is 16 amino acids long. The V end was cut by 4 bases, the J end by 1 base, with 16 bases between. The germline CDR1 and CDR2 sequences are SGHRS and YFSETQ. The DNA for the CDR3 is TGCGCCAGCAGCCTGCTTGGAGTCGGGGGCACAGATACGCAGTATTTT. Protein sequence: CASSLLGVGGTDTQYF. Based on the CDR3 plus reference TRBV5-1 and TRBJ2-3, the full variable domain is KAGVTQTPRYLIKTRGQQVTLSCSPISGHRSVSWYQQTPGQGLQFLFEYFSETQRNKGNFPGRFSGRQFSNSRSEMNVSTLELGDSALYLCASSLLGVGGTDTQYFGPGTRLTVL.

This clone was seen a few times. The chain joins TRBV9 to TRBJ1-4; 9 bases fit TRBD1. With V trimmed by 3 bases and J by 8 bases, 5 bases remained unmatched. Per germline, CDR1 SGDLS and CDR2 YYNGEE. The CDR3 spans 14 residues. CDR3 loop: CASSAAGTGEKLFF. The CDR3 DNA sequence: TGTGCCAGCAGCGCAGCCGGGACAGGGGAAAAACTGTTTTTT.

The V and J genes are TRBV6-5 and TRBJ2-2; possibly TRBD1 for D (6 bases). Germline V lookup: CDR1 MNHEY, CDR2 SVGAGI. This CDR3 has 14 amino acids. V shed 8 bases and J shed 1 base, with 11 bases lying between them. The CDR3: CASSTGLNTGELFF. CDR3 DNA sequence: TGTGCCAGCTCTACAGGGCTGAACACCGGGGAGCTGTTTTTT.

This sequence joins TRBV2 and TRBJ1-2; weak D call: TRBD1 (5 bases). With 7 bases removed from V and 5 bases from J, the gap between germline ends came to 11 bases. The germline V gene encodes CDR1 SNHLY and CDR2 FYNNEI. The CDR3 has 12 amino acids. The DNA for the CDR3 is TGTGCCAGCATCAGGGCTGGGTATGGCTACACCTTC. This translates into CASIRAGYGYTF. Supplemented by reference TRBV2 and TRBJ1-2, the full variable domain reads EPEVTQTPSHQVTQMGQEVILRCVPISNHLYFYWYRQILGQKVEFLVSFYNNEISEKSEIFDDQFSVERPDGSNFTLKIRSTKLEDSAMYFCASIRAGYGYTFGSGTRLTVV.

V usage is TRBV29-1 and J usage is TRBJ1-1; TRBD1 matches 9 bases. Germline assignment: CDR1 SQVTM and CDR2 ANQGSEA. J was trimmed by 6 bases and V by 5 bases; bases with no gene match: 7. CDR3 length: 13 amino acids. In nucleotides, the CDR3 is TGCAGCGTTCCCGGGACAGGGATATCTGAAGCTTTCTTT. This codes for CSVPGTGISEAFF.

CDR3 loop: CASSLLEPSDTQYF. As DNA, the CDR3 is TGTGCCAGCAGCTTACTAGAACCCTCGGATACGCAGTATTTT. The chain employs TRBV11-2 and TRBJ2-3; D is unclear. Trimming stripped 2 bases from V and 6 bases from J, with 12 bases between. The CDR3 covers 14 residues. CDR1 and CDR2 (germline): SGHAT, FQNNGV.

V usage is TRBV5-4 and J usage is TRBJ2-1; 11 bases agree with TRBD2. Germline assignment: CDR1 SGHNT and CDR2 YYREEE (reference sequence). CDR3 length: 16 amino acids. J lost 7 bases, V lost 2 bases, and 8 bases had no gene match. CDR3 in amino acids: CASSFYLAGGRNEQFF. Here the CDR3 DNA reads TGTGCCAGCAGCTTTTACCTAGCGGGAGGTAGGAATGAGCAGTTCTTC.

The rearrangement links TRBV7-9 to TRBJ2-1, with 10 positions matching TRBD2. The CDR3 sequence is 15 residues long. V dropped 5 bases and J dropped 8; count of bases not matched to a gene: 9. CDR1 is SEHNR, CDR2 FQNEAQ, per germline (reference sequence). The chain's CDR3 is CASSRAGGPLDEQFF. The CDR3 nucleotides read TGTGCCAGCAGCCGAGCGGGAGGGCCTCTGGATGAGCAGTTCTTC.

This chain connects TRBV5-1 to TRBJ2-1, with 13 bases lining up with TRBD2. This CDR3 has 18 residues. The trim removed 7 bases at V and 0 bases at J, leaving 10 bases unmatched. CDR1 and CDR2 (germline): SGHRS, YFSETQ. For the CDR3, the DNA is TGCGCCAGCTTCCGCGGACTAGCGGGAGTGAGCTCCTACAATGAGCAGTTCTTC. Translation gives CASFRGLAGVSSYNEQFF.

The chain couples TRBV28 to TRBJ1-1, with 7 bases fitting TRBD1. CDR1 MDHEN and CDR2 SYDVKM come from the germline V gene. The CDR3 spans 14 residues. J gave up 1 base and V 7 bases, and 6 bases lay outside the gene matches. CDR3 DNA: TGTGCCAGCACGGACAGGAGATCGAACACTGAAGCTTTCTTT. It specifies CASTDRRSNTEAFF.

V usage is TRBV7-2 and J usage is TRBJ2-3; D gene unclear. CDR1 and CDR2 (germline): SGHTA, FQGNSA. V lost 1 base to trimming and J lost 8 bases, with 7 bases between them. The CDR3 has 12 amino acids. Here the CDR3 DNA reads TGTGCCAGCAGCTTAGACTCGGGTACGCAGTATTTT. Translating it yields CASSLDSGTQYF.

The chain employs TRBV5-4 and TRBJ2-7, with D possibly being TRBD2 (5 bases). Looked up from germline, CDR1 is SGHNT and CDR2 is YYREEE (reference sequence). The CDR3 contains 11 residues. Trimming removed 2 bases from V and 6 bases from J, with 6 bases in between. CDR3: CASSFSGEQYF. The CDR3 coding sequence is TGTGCCAGCAGCTTCAGCGGCGAGCAGTACTTC.

V usage is TRBV2 and J usage is TRBJ2-3; 9 bases are a match to TRBD2. V shed 6 bases, J shed 2 bases, and the junction held 6 bases outside the gene matches. In germline, CDR1 is SNHLY, CDR2 FYNNEI. The CDR3 loop spans 15 amino acids. The CDR3 protein is CASRGGRAFTDTQYF. In DNA form, the CDR3 reads TGTGCCAGCAGAGGCGGGAGGGCCTTCACAGATACGCAGTATTTT.

V and J are TRBV24-1 and TRBJ2-3; the match to TRBD2 covers 10 bases. CDR3 length: 18 amino acids. Germline loops: CDR1 KGHDR, CDR2 SFDVKD. The V and J ends lost 4 bases and 1 base, in that order; junction bases with no gene match: 10. Here the CDR3 DNA reads TGTGCCACCAGTGACCCCGGACTAGCGGCGAGCCGCACAGATACGCAGTATTTT. Protein: CATSDPGLAASRTDTQYF.

The rearrangement links TRBV4-2 to TRBJ2-7, with unresolved D. Germline V gene data show CDR1 as LGHNA and CDR2 as YNFKEQ. V was trimmed by 0 bases and J by 3 bases, leaving 6 bases between them. The CDR3 runs 13 residues. CDR3 DNA: TGTGCCAGCAGCCAAGACTCCTACTACGAGCAGTACTTC. It is translated as CASSQDSYYEQYF.

The sample holds a few counts of this clone. Other DNA variants within this sample encode the same CDR3. The chain has TRBV5-1 and TRBJ1-5; no reliable D call. Germline CDR1 is SGHRS and CDR2 is YFSETQ. The CDR3 has 15 amino acids. The V end lost 0 bases, the J end lost 2 bases, and 9 bases lay between the germline ends. The CDR3 reads CASSLAGVGNQPQHF. The DNA for the CDR3 is TGCGCCAGCAGCTTGGCCGGGGTAGGCAATCAGCCCCAGCATTTT.